The next 15 T cell receptor beta chains were all read from a single sample in a study of blood T cell repertoires in COVID-19 (dated by TCRdb to between 2020 and 2021). The library was obtained by the immunoSEQ multiplex PCR assay. Drawn from immuneACCESS, this table holds only the in-frame rearrangements with V and J called that TCRdb kept. Clones are partly lost; checked studies trace under half to an unresolved V gene and leave the rest unexplained. A total of tens of thousands of clones appear in this sample, about 86% of them only once. The ten biggest clones cover roughly 6% of the sample. Sequencing used peripheral blood. Receptor source: a woman older than 75 with acute or convalescent COVID-19.

The chain links TRBV29-1 to TRBJ2-5; TRBD2 aligns across 10 bases. The CDR3 is made up of 16 amino acids. V lost 7 bases and J lost 1; bases outside the gene matches: 12. The germline V gene has CDR1 SQVTM and CDR2 ANQGSEA. The chain's CDR3 is CSAALRSGGAQETQYF. The CDR3 bases are TGCAGCGCGGCCCTTCGGAGCGGGGGGGCCCAAGAGACCCAGTACTTC.

The count of this clone is one. The chain couples TRBV18 to TRBJ2-2; TRBD2 is a possible D gene (5 bases). CDR3 size: 16 residues. Trimming removed 2 bases from V and 6 bases from J, with 16 bases in between. Looked up from germline, CDR1 is KGHSH and CDR2 is LQKENI. The CDR3 loop reads CASSPFPGVEAGELFF. The CDR3 DNA reads as TGTGCCAGCTCACCATTCCCCGGGGTGGAGGCCGGGGAGCTGTTTTTT.

CDR3 loop: CASSLGGEETQYF. CDR3 DNA: TGCGCCAGCAGCTTGGGCGGGGAGGAGACCCAGTACTTC. The V gene is TRBV5-1, the J gene TRBJ2-5; the D gene is possibly TRBD2 (6 bases). Germline CDR1 and CDR2: SGHRS and YFSETQ. V shed 0 bases and J shed 5 bases, with 8 bases lying between them. The CDR3 extends over 13 amino acids.

This chain uses TRBV7-9 with TRBJ1-1; 10 bases map to TRBD1. The CDR3 is 17 amino acids. After removal of 5 bases from V and 3 bases from J, the junction contained 12 bases not matched to a gene. CDR1 is SEHNR and CDR2 is FQNEAQ in the germline V gene (reference sequence). CDR3 in amino acids: CASSRRDRGGVDTEAFF. The CDR3 DNA is TGTGCCAGCAGCCGCCGGGACAGGGGAGGGGTAGACACTGAAGCTTTCTTT.

The chain couples TRBV24-1 to TRBJ2-2, with D tentatively TRBD1 (5 bases). The CDR3 runs 13 residues. The germline CDR1 and CDR2 sequences are KGHDR and SFDVKD. The V gene lost 5 bases and the J gene lost 7 bases, with 10 bases spanning the gap. The DNA of the CDR3 is TGTGCCACCAGTGTTAGGGGAAGCGGGGAGCTGTTTTTT. Translated: CATSVRGSGELFF.

This clone was seen only a few times. The chain links TRBV12-5 to TRBJ2-3; D ambiguous. Trimming took 7 bases from V and 3 from J, leaving 17 bases between them. This CDR3 comprises 15 residues. Germline V gives CDR1 LGHNT, CDR2 FRNRAP. The CDR3 DNA follows: TGTGCTAGTGTCATCCGAGGCTTAGCTACAGATACGCAGTATTTT. This sequence encodes CASVIRGLATDTQYF.

The chain joins TRBV29-1 to TRBJ1-2, with a weak D call TRBD1 (5 bases). This CDR3 is built from 13 residues. V lost 6 bases, J lost 2 bases, and 13 bases lay in between. Germline V CDR1 and CDR2: SQVTM, ANQGSEA. The CDR3 DNA sequence: TGCAGCGTCTCGGGGGGAGGGAACTATGGCTACACCTTC. Translating gives CSVSGGGNYGYTF. The full variable domain, in which reference TRBV29-1 and TRBJ1-2 provide the parts outside the CDR3, is SAVISQKPSRDICQRGTSLTIQCQVDSQVTMMFWYRQQPGQSLTLIATANQGSEATYESGFVIDKFPISRPNLTFSTLTVSNMSPEDSSIYLCSVSGGGNYGYTFGSGTRLTVV.

The genes are TRBV9 and TRBJ1-3; 7 nucleotides line up with TRBD1. The germline V gene has CDR1 SGDLS and CDR2 YYNGEE. The J segment lost 0 bases and the V segment lost 0 bases, leaving 6 bases of the junction unmatched. The CDR3 has 17 residues. The CDR3 DNA reads as TGTGCCAGCAGCGTAGGTCGAGGGGGCCACTCTGGAAACACCATATATTTT. This sequence encodes CASSVGRGGHSGNTIYF.

V usage is TRBV5-1 and J usage is TRBJ2-7; the D gene is possibly TRBD1 (6 bases). The CDR3 runs to 14 residues. The V and J ends lost 4 bases and 3 bases respectively, with 14 bases between them. Germline CDR1 is SGHRS and CDR2 is YFSETQ. CDR3 sequence reads: CASSNTGNIYEQYF. The CDR3 DNA reads as TGCGCCAGCAGCAATACAGGGAACATCTACGAGCAGTACTTC.

The rearrangement joins TRBV5-4 to TRBJ1-1, with D hard to call. CDR1 and CDR2 from the germline V gene are SGHNT and YYREEE (reference sequence). With 5 bases removed from V and 0 bases from J, the gap between germline ends came to 14 bases. The CDR3 totals 15 residues. In DNA, the CDR3 is TGTGCCAGCAGAAATACTGGCGGTCTGAACACTGAAGCTTTCTTT. It specifies CASRNTGGLNTEAFF.

CDR3 sequence (DNA): TGTGCCAGTACCATCGGGGGCTATAATTCACCCCTCCACTTT. It is translated as CASTIGGYNSPLHF. The rearrangement links TRBV19 to TRBJ1-6; a weak D match, TRBD1 (5 bases). This CDR3 is 14 amino acids long. V lost 7 bases and J lost 3, with 10 bases in between. Per the germline V gene, CDR1 is LNHDA and CDR2 is SQIVND (reference sequence). Using reference TRBV19 and TRBJ1-6 for the parts outside the CDR3, the full variable domain is DGGITQSPKYLFRKEGQNVTLSCEQNLNHDAMYWYRQDPGQGLRLIYYSQIVNDFQKGDIAEGYSVSREKKESFPLTVTSAQKNPTAFYLCASTIGGYNSPLHFGNGTRLTVT.

The chain recombines TRBV29-1 with TRBJ1-1; TRBD1 matches at 7 bases. Per the germline V gene, CDR1 is SQVTM and CDR2 is ANQGSEA. With V trimmed by 5 bases and J by 4 bases, 10 bases remained unmatched. The CDR3 sequence is 14 residues long. The CDR3 loop is CSVIAGGRSTEAFF. In DNA form, the CDR3 reads TGCAGCGTTATCGCAGGGGGGAGGAGCACTGAAGCTTTCTTT.

The V call is TRBV14, the J call TRBJ1-2; D is perhaps TRBD1 (6 bases). Germline lookup yields CDR1 SGHDN and CDR2 FVKESK. The CDR3 covers 15 residues. The ends were cut back, 0 bases at V and 8 bases at J, with 16 bases in the middle. CDR3 amino acids: CASSQDFGTTGGYTF. For the CDR3, the DNA is TGTGCCAGCAGCCAAGATTTCGGGACAACCGGCGGCTACACCTTC.

The chain employs TRBV9 and TRBJ1-1; perhaps TRBD1 as D (5 bases). The CDR3 has 13 residues. V gave up 1 base and J gave up 1 base, with 5 bases separating them. CDR1 is SGDLS, CDR2 YYNGEE, per germline. The CDR3 coding sequence is TGTGCCAGCAGCGTACAGGGGAACACTGAAGCTTTCTTT. Residues: CASSVQGNTEAFF.

The chain employs TRBV6-5 and TRBJ2-2; 11 nucleotides agree with TRBD1. V lost 6 bases and J lost 5; bases outside the gene matches: 5. The length of the CDR3 is 15 residues. The germline CDR1 and CDR2 sequences are MNHEY and SVGAGI. The CDR3 sequence is CASSLGQGGTGELFF. CDR3 bases: TGTGCCAGCAGCTTGGGACAGGGGGGAACCGGGGAGCTGTTTTTT.